This is a list of T cell receptor beta chains from one sample in a study of blood T cell repertoires in COVID-19. The repertoire was sequenced with immunoSEQ multiplex PCR; TCRdb's copy has only in-frame clones and lacks some. The sample has around 260,000 clones; over 75% are singletons. The sequenced material came from peripheral blood. The receptors were sampled from a human donor in a cohort sampled during active COVID-19. CDR3s include the opening cysteine and the closing phenylalanine or tryptophan. The D gene is left open where the match is weak. Part of the rows lack a size; the others show once, few, many or a class for expanded clones.

cdr3_length: 16; j_call: TRBJ1-2; v_call: TRBV6-2/TRBV6-3; d_call: TRBD1; clone_size: once; cdr3_aa: CASSWSHTGVTYGYTF; cdr3_nt: TGTGCCAGCAGTTGGAGCCACACAGGGGTGACCTATGGCTACACCTTC
cdr3_length: 21; j_call: TRBJ2-5; v_call: TRBV4-3; d_call: TRBD2; clone_size: NA; cdr3_aa: CASSQLLLAGLAGRDQETQYF; cdr3_nt: TGCGCCAGCAGCCAGCTTCTGCTGGCGGGACTAGCGGGGCGAGACCAAGAGACCCAGTACTTC
cdr3_length: 12; j_call: TRBJ1-2; v_call: TRBV18; d_call: NA; clone_size: NA; cdr3_aa: CASSPQGDGYTF; cdr3_nt: TGTGCCAGCTCACCCCAGGGTGATGGCTACACCTTC
cdr3_length: 11; j_call: TRBJ2-1; v_call: TRBV7-9; d_call: NA; clone_size: NA; cdr3_aa: CASTLGNEQFF; cdr3_nt: TGTGCCAGCACCCTCGGCAATGAGCAGTTCTTC
cdr3_length: 12; j_call: TRBJ2-7; v_call: TRBV18; d_call: TRBD2; clone_size: once; cdr3_aa: CASSPRGGEQYF; cdr3_nt: TGTGCCAGCTCACCCCGGGGGGGCGAGCAGTACTTC
cdr3_length: 15; j_call: TRBJ2-1; v_call: TRBV19; d_call: NA; clone_size: few; cdr3_aa: CASSVPGLAYNEQFF; cdr3_nt: TGTGCCAGTAGTGTCCCCGGTCTCGCCTACAATGAGCAGTTCTTC
cdr3_length: 17; j_call: TRBJ2-7; v_call: TRBV5-4; d_call: TRBD2; clone_size: NA; cdr3_aa: CASSLAPQAGGSYEQYF; cdr3_nt: TGTGCCAGCAGCTTGGCGCCTCAAGCGGGGGGGTCCTACGAGCAGTACTTC
cdr3_length: 13; j_call: TRBJ1-4; v_call: TRBV5-1; d_call: TRBD1; clone_size: NA; cdr3_aa: CASGQGADEKLFF; cdr3_nt: TGCGCCAGCGGCCAGGGGGCTGACGAAAAACTGTTTTTT
cdr3_length: 10; j_call: TRBJ2-5; v_call: TRBV20-1; d_call: NA; clone_size: NA; cdr3_aa: CSARRETQYF; cdr3_nt: TGCAGTGCTAGGCGAGAGACCCAGTACTTC
cdr3_length: 16; j_call: TRBJ2-7; v_call: TRBV3-1/TRBV3-2; d_call: TRBD2; clone_size: NA; cdr3_aa: CASSHQPGLPGYEQYF; cdr3_nt: TGTGCCAGCAGCCATCAACCGGGACTACCGGGCTACGAGCAGTACTTC
cdr3_length: 13; j_call: TRBJ1-1; v_call: TRBV6-5; d_call: NA; clone_size: NA; cdr3_aa: CASKTGMNTEAFF; cdr3_nt: TGTGCCAGCAAGACGGGGATGAACACTGAAGCTTTCTTT
cdr3_length: 14; j_call: TRBJ2-3; v_call: TRBV5-1; d_call: NA; clone_size: NA; cdr3_aa: CASSQGPSTDTQYF; cdr3_nt: TGCGCCAGCAGTCAGGGCCCTAGCACAGATACGCAGTATTTT
cdr3_length: 18; j_call: TRBJ1-4; v_call: TRBV4-3; d_call: NA; clone_size: NA; cdr3_aa: CASSQDTSPGSHNEKLFF; cdr3_nt: TGCGCCAGCAGCCAAGATACTTCCCCCGGTAGTCATAATGAAAAACTGTTTTTT
cdr3_length: 15; j_call: TRBJ1-1; v_call: TRBV6-5; d_call: TRBD1; clone_size: NA; cdr3_aa: CASSLGHQGAAEAFF; cdr3_nt: TGTGCCAGCAGTCTCGGACACCAGGGGGCGGCTGAAGCTTTCTTT
cdr3_length: 14; j_call: TRBJ1-6; v_call: TRBV6-2/TRBV6-3; d_call: NA; clone_size: NA; cdr3_aa: CASSYGQANSPLHF; cdr3_nt: TGTGCCAGCAGTTACGGCCAGGCCAATTCACCCCTCCACTTT
cdr3_length: 15; j_call: TRBJ2-7; v_call: TRBV6-5; d_call: TRBD2; clone_size: NA; cdr3_aa: CASSYVRGGSYEQYF; cdr3_nt: TGTGCCAGCAGTTACGTGCGGGGGGGCTCCTACGAGCAGTACTTC
cdr3_length: 12; j_call: TRBJ2-7; v_call: TRBV12-3/TRBV12-4; d_call: NA; clone_size: NA; cdr3_aa: CASSVGVYEQYF; cdr3_nt: TGTGCCAGCAGTGTAGGAGTCTACGAGCAGTACTTC
cdr3_length: 15; j_call: TRBJ1-5; v_call: TRBV19; d_call: NA; clone_size: NA; cdr3_aa: CASSWGDPGDQPQHF; cdr3_nt: TGTGCCAGTAGTTGGGGGGACCCAGGTGATCAGCCCCAGCATTTT
cdr3_length: 15; j_call: TRBJ1-4; v_call: TRBV5-4; d_call: NA; clone_size: NA; cdr3_aa: CASSPGFATNEKLFF; cdr3_nt: TGTGCCAGCAGCCCGGGGTTTGCAACTAATGAAAAACTGTTTTTT
cdr3_length: 16; j_call: TRBJ2-6; v_call: TRBV5-5; d_call: NA; clone_size: once; cdr3_aa: CASSSGQPQGANVLTF; cdr3_nt: TGTGCCAGCAGCTCCGGACAGCCCCAAGGGGCCAACGTCCTGACTTTC
cdr3_length: 14; j_call: TRBJ2-7; v_call: TRBV7-9; d_call: NA; clone_size: NA; cdr3_aa: CASSLVGGSYEQYF; cdr3_nt: TGTGCCAGCAGCTTAGTCGGGGGCTCCTACGAGCAGTACTTC
cdr3_length: 14; j_call: TRBJ1-2; v_call: TRBV19; d_call: NA; clone_size: NA; cdr3_aa: CASSPTGFNYGYTF; cdr3_nt: TGTGCCAGTAGTCCGACGGGATTCAACTATGGCTACACCTTC
cdr3_length: 13; j_call: TRBJ2-3; v_call: TRBV25-1; d_call: NA; clone_size: NA; cdr3_aa: CASSGVSKDTQYF; cdr3_nt: TGTGCCAGCTCGGGGGTCAGCAAGGATACGCAGTATTTT
cdr3_length: 11; j_call: TRBJ1-1; v_call: TRBV29-1; d_call: TRBD1; clone_size: NA; cdr3_aa: CSVEERQGAFF; cdr3_nt: TGCAGCGTTGAGGAGAGACAGGGAGCTTTCTTT
cdr3_length: 14; j_call: TRBJ2-7; v_call: TRBV7-2; d_call: NA; clone_size: NA; cdr3_aa: CASSPGGGGYEQYF; cdr3_nt: TGTGCCAGCAGCCCGGGGGGCGGGGGCTACGAGCAGTACTTC
cdr3_length: 13; j_call: TRBJ2-2; v_call: TRBV27; d_call: TRBD1; clone_size: NA; cdr3_aa: CASSNRGSGELFF; cdr3_nt: TGTGCCAGCAGTAACAGGGGATCCGGGGAGCTGTTTTTT
cdr3_length: 11; j_call: TRBJ2-7; v_call: TRBV20-1; d_call: NA; clone_size: NA; cdr3_aa: CSATSGYEQYF; cdr3_nt: TGCAGTGCAACCTCGGGCTACGAGCAGTACTTC
cdr3_length: 13; j_call: TRBJ1-2; v_call: TRBV7-9; d_call: NA; clone_size: NA; cdr3_aa: CASSETGYRGYTF; cdr3_nt: TGTGCCAGCAGCGAAACAGGGTATAGGGGCTACACCTTC
cdr3_length: 15; j_call: TRBJ2-7; v_call: TRBV5-4; d_call: TRBD1; clone_size: NA; cdr3_aa: CASSFGGQGAYEQYF; cdr3_nt: TGTGCCAGCAGCTTCGGGGGACAGGGGGCCTACGAGCAGTACTTC
cdr3_length: 15; j_call: TRBJ1-2; v_call: TRBV18; d_call: NA; clone_size: few; cdr3_aa: CASSPPDRWRDGYTF; cdr3_nt: TGTGCCAGCTCGCCGCCGGACCGGTGGAGGGATGGCTACACCTTC
cdr3_length: 14; j_call: TRBJ2-5; v_call: TRBV7-2; d_call: NA; clone_size: NA; cdr3_aa: CASSFGGDQETQYF; cdr3_nt: TGTGCCAGCAGCTTTGGCGGGGACCAAGAGACCCAGTACTTC
cdr3_length: 14; j_call: TRBJ2-7; v_call: TRBV5-4; d_call: NA; clone_size: NA; cdr3_aa: CASSLTPGVYEQYF; cdr3_nt: TGTGCCAGCAGCTTGACCCCGGGAGTCTACGAGCAGTACTTC
cdr3_length: 15; j_call: TRBJ2-3; v_call: TRBV2; d_call: TRBD2; clone_size: NA; cdr3_aa: CASSRPGGRTDTQYF; cdr3_nt: TGTGCCAGCAGTAGACCGGGAGGGCGCACAGATACGCAGTATTTT
cdr3_length: 15; j_call: TRBJ1-4; v_call: TRBV30; d_call: TRBD1; clone_size: NA; cdr3_aa: CAWSVWDRTNEKLFF; cdr3_nt: TGTGCCTGGAGTGTCTGGGACAGAACTAATGAAAAACTGTTTTTT
cdr3_length: 15; j_call: TRBJ1-2; v_call: TRBV9; d_call: NA; clone_size: few; cdr3_aa: CASSPQSLRVSGYTF; cdr3_nt: TGTGCCAGCAGCCCCCAATCATTACGGGTGAGCGGCTACACCTTC
cdr3_length: 15; j_call: TRBJ1-5; v_call: TRBV27; d_call: TRBD1; clone_size: once; cdr3_aa: CASSWTGASNQPQHF; cdr3_nt: TGTGCCAGCAGTTGGACAGGGGCTAGCAATCAGCCCCAGCATTTT
cdr3_length: 14; j_call: TRBJ1-6; v_call: TRBV6-6; d_call: NA; clone_size: NA; cdr3_aa: CASSYAERNSPLHF; cdr3_nt: TGTGCCAGCAGTTACGCGGAACGGAATTCACCCCTCCACTTT
cdr3_length: 15; j_call: TRBJ1-5; v_call: TRBV15; d_call: NA; clone_size: few; cdr3_aa: CATSRDRVGSQPQHF; cdr3_nt: TGTGCCACCAGCAGAGACAGGGTGGGCAGTCAGCCCCAGCATTTT
cdr3_length: 16; j_call: TRBJ1-5; v_call: TRBV30; d_call: NA; clone_size: NA; cdr3_aa: CAWSVHTSGAWQPQHF; cdr3_nt: TGTGCCTGGAGTGTACATACGTCAGGTGCCTGGCAGCCCCAGCATTTT
cdr3_length: 17; j_call: TRBJ2-1; v_call: TRBV10-3; d_call: TRBD2; clone_size: NA; cdr3_aa: CAISESSYGGAYNEQFF; cdr3_nt: TGTGCCATCAGTGAGTCGAGTTACGGGGGGGCCTACAATGAGCAGTTCTTC
cdr3_length: 14; j_call: TRBJ1-2; v_call: TRBV14; d_call: NA; clone_size: NA; cdr3_aa: CASSALAGLHGYTF; cdr3_nt: TGTGCCAGCAGCGCCTTGGCAGGGCTGCATGGCTACACCTTC
cdr3_length: 16; j_call: TRBJ2-7; v_call: TRBV6-2/TRBV6-3; d_call: TRBD2; clone_size: NA; cdr3_aa: CASSYVSGGISYEQYF; cdr3_nt: TGTGCCAGCAGTTATGTCTCGGGGGGGATTTCCTACGAGCAGTACTTC
cdr3_length: 18; j_call: TRBJ2-3; v_call: TRBV3-1/TRBV3-2; d_call: TRBD2; clone_size: once; cdr3_aa: CASSQEWGLAVVTDTQYF; cdr3_nt: TGTGCCAGCAGCCAAGAATGGGGACTAGCAGTGGTAACAGATACGCAGTATTTT
cdr3_length: 16; j_call: TRBJ1-2; v_call: TRBV18; d_call: TRBD1; clone_size: NA; cdr3_aa: CASSPRAGTDNYGYTF; cdr3_nt: TGTGCCAGCTCACCAAGGGCGGGGACAGATAACTATGGCTACACCTTC
cdr3_length: 13; j_call: TRBJ2-7; v_call: TRBV10-3; d_call: TRBD2; clone_size: few; cdr3_aa: CAIRAGESYEQYF; cdr3_nt: TGTGCCATCAGGGCGGGGGAGAGCTACGAGCAGTACTTC
cdr3_length: 14; j_call: TRBJ2-7; v_call: TRBV4-2; d_call: NA; clone_size: NA; cdr3_aa: CASSQAPYSYEQYF; cdr3_nt: TGTGCCAGCAGCCAAGCCCCCTATTCCTACGAGCAGTACTTC
cdr3_length: 14; j_call: TRBJ2-7; v_call: TRBV5-1; d_call: TRBD2; clone_size: NA; cdr3_aa: CASRISGSLNEQYF; cdr3_nt: TGCGCCAGCAGGATAAGCGGGAGTCTCAACGAGCAGTACTTC
cdr3_length: 13; j_call: TRBJ1-2; v_call: TRBV7-6; d_call: TRBD1; clone_size: few; cdr3_aa: CASSQGGVYGYTF; cdr3_nt: TGTGCCAGCAGCCAGGGGGGTGTCTATGGCTACACCTTC
cdr3_length: 14; j_call: TRBJ2-7; v_call: TRBV7-8; d_call: TRBD1; clone_size: NA; cdr3_aa: CASSVPGGVYEQYF; cdr3_nt: TGTGCCAGCAGCGTGCCAGGGGGAGTCTACGAGCAGTACTTC
cdr3_length: 13; j_call: TRBJ2-2; v_call: TRBV6-5; d_call: NA; clone_size: NA; cdr3_aa: CATSSTNTGELFF; cdr3_nt: TGTGCCACCTCGAGCACCAACACCGGGGAGCTGTTTTTT
cdr3_length: 15; j_call: TRBJ2-7; v_call: TRBV18; d_call: TRBD1; clone_size: NA; cdr3_aa: CASSPRQGAPYEQYF; cdr3_nt: TGTGCCAGCTCACCCCGACAGGGGGCTCCCTACGAGCAGTACTTC
cdr3_length: 13; j_call: TRBJ2-7; v_call: TRBV5-6; d_call: NA; clone_size: NA; cdr3_aa: CASKTGQPYEQYF; cdr3_nt: TGTGCCAGCAAGACAGGACAACCCTACGAGCAGTACTTC
cdr3_length: 17; j_call: TRBJ1-4; v_call: TRBV7-2; d_call: TRBD1; clone_size: NA; cdr3_aa: CASSAGTGVTTNEKLFF; cdr3_nt: TGTGCCAGCAGCGCCGGGACAGGGGTAACAACTAATGAAAAACTGTTTTTT
cdr3_length: 16; j_call: TRBJ2-1; v_call: TRBV4-1; d_call: TRBD1; clone_size: once; cdr3_aa: CASSPRTGGAFNEQFF; cdr3_nt: TGCGCCAGCAGCCCACGGACAGGGGGAGCTTTTAATGAGCAGTTCTTC
cdr3_length: 14; j_call: TRBJ2-3; v_call: TRBV6-5; d_call: NA; clone_size: NA; cdr3_aa: CASRTGLTPDTQYF; cdr3_nt: TGTGCCAGCAGGACCGGACTGACCCCAGATACGCAGTATTTT